The clone carrying this T cell receptor (beta chain) occurred a few times. The sample is drawn from a study of blood T cells in healthy people across ages. V was cut by 2 bases and J by 7 bases, with 11 bases left in between. This CDR3 is built from 13 residues. Germline V CDR1 and CDR2: KGHSH, LQKENI. Sample-barcoded 5' priming and a J-beta primer mix drove a second PCR of roughly 7 to 11 cycles. Every single cDNA molecule received a tag from a template-switch adaptor with 12 random nucleotides. A minimum of 3 million CDR3-containing paired-end reads was obtained for each sample. TCRdb re-called the 5' RACE reads through MiXCR, storing one row per CDR3 protein. The sample lists around 1,600,000 distinct CDR3 sequences, approximately 43% occurring once.

This TCR derives from a woman aged 18-29 years in good health. The chain recombines TRBV18 with TRBJ1-2; D gene uncertain. Sequences were obtained from blood. The CDR3 loop reads CASSPGNYPGYTF. The DNA of the CDR3 is TGTGCCAGCTCACCAGGGAATTATCCTGGCTACACCTTC.